This T cell receptor (beta chain) was identified in a study of vaccination effects on CD4 cells after COVID-19 (dated by TCRdb to between 2021 and 2023). A note on the overall study: In the ViraFEST assay, PBMC were stimulated with viral peptide pools, and antigen-specific CD4+ T cell clonotypes were then identified by expansion using TCR sequencing. Altogether, approximately 10 COVID-19 convalescent patients and several SARS-CoV-2-naive healthy vaccine recipients made up the full study. The Oncomine TCR Beta short-read assay on an Illumina iSeq 100 was used to sequence cultures from other donors in the study. Roughly 2.1 million PBMC per well were cultured in IMDM with about 5.4% human AB serum, 10 IU/ml IL-2 and gentamicin, plus 10 ug/ml peptides. In both COVID-19 convalescent patients and infection-naive vaccine recipients, the study compared SARS-CoV-2 spike-specific CD4+ TCR repertoires from before mRNA vaccination with those from after it. Each participant received two doses of an mRNA SARS-CoV-2 vaccine, either BNT162b2 or mRNA-1273. General findings and caveats noted by the study authors: Limitations of the study were the small number of convalescent patients and the absence of early post-infection timepoints. Marked clonal contraction was observed in both infection-induced and vaccine-induced clones at late post-vaccination timepoints, consistent with waning T cell responses. In healthy vaccine recipients, vaccine-induced clones were almost all SARS-CoV-2 mono-reactive, with only 1 of 255 being cross-reactive with common cold coronaviruses.

Libraries were constructed by the immunoSEQ multiplex PCR assay. DNA from the CD4+ T cells that had been cultured and isolated underwent TCR beta CDR3 sequencing. The study's own analysis went as follows. Non-productive TCR sequences were removed and reads were trimmed to the CDR3 region, keeping CDR3s of at least 7 amino acids. Antigen-specific clonotypes were identified with the MANAFEST web app by comparing expansion in peptide wells against reference cultures. For clones to be considered positive, expansion at FDR<0.05 versus reference and all other wells, an odds ratio above 5, and a frequency above 0.1% in two replicate wells were required. A clonotype was called cross-reactive if it was significantly expanded both in SARS-CoV-2 spike wells and in at least one common cold coronavirus spike condition. Using the stringdist R package, CDR3 similarity was measured by Levenshtein distance, and unrooted trees were constructed with ape in R 3.6.1. What TCRdb holds here is the immuneACCESS table cut down to in-frame rearrangements. Part of the clones is not present; checked against another copy, under half of the missing clones reflect an unresolved V gene, and the others are unexplained. V, J and clone size are those of that table, while D and trimming were read from the DNA. The sample records about 74,000 clones, 60% to 80% of which are singletons. Jointly, the top ten make up roughly 2% of the sample.

With respect to this clone: The antigen this receptor binds is unknown. No per-base quality is available; no much larger clone lies one base away.

After less than 13 days of culture, CD4+ T cells were isolated with the EasySep CD4+ T cell isolation kit. The absence of prior SARS-CoV-2 infection in healthy vaccine recipients was confirmed by negative nucleocapsid antibodies before and after vaccination. Half of the culture medium was replaced with fresh IL-2-containing medium on days 3 and 7. Unless noted otherwise, every peptide stimulation condition was cultured in triplicate wells. Using Ficoll-Paque Plus gradient centrifugation, PBMC were separated from whole blood and then either used fresh or cryopreserved at -140C. The QIAamp micro DNA kit was used to extract genomic DNA from the cultured CD4+ T cells. There are 14 amino acids in the CDR3, from cysteine to phenylalanine inclusive. Here the CDR3 DNA is all that survives: 42 bases in frame from base 1. V and J lose 1 base and 1 base, and a span of 8 bases separates them. The germline V gene (reference sequence) provides CDR1 SGHKS and CDR2 YYEKEE.

The source of this sequence is a human donor who received a COVID-19 vaccine. The chain was built from TRBV5-5 and TRBJ1-1, with no D gene named confidently. The sample consisted of CD4+ T cells from PBMCs cultured without peptide, taken before COVID-19 vaccination. The CDR3 region has the sequence CASSLNVWNTEAFF. The DNA sequence is as follows: TGTGCCAGCAGCTTGAACGTGTGGAACACTGAAGCTTTCTTT.